This T cell receptor beta chain was identified in a study of cytomegalovirus exposure and HLA in healthy donors. Overall study findings and caveats: Reportedly, HLA-A and HLA-B alleles of most subjects were accurately predicted from TCR beta. Within an earlier analysis, most TCR beta V segments proved productive either about 90% or about 30% of the time.

All donors participated as healthy donors of bone marrow. Concerning this clone: The antigen is undetermined.

It was with 60 Vbeta and 13 Jbeta primers that the PCR ran. How the authors handled the data: Unique TCR beta chains totaled about 78 million in a later count, with around 11 million of them shared. Using immunoSEQ multiplex PCR, the repertoire was profiled, and TCRdb retains in-frame clones only, with some absent. The V and J calls and clone size are taken from that table; D and trimming were inferred from the DNA. The sample includes 150,000 to 200,000 clones, approximately 80% of them seen just once. CDR3 size: 15 residues. With 3 bases removed from V and 0 bases from J, the gap between germline ends came to 9 bases. Germline CDR1 SGDLS, CDR2 YYNGEE.

This chain connects TRBV9 to TRBJ1-4; weak D call: TRBD1 (6 bases). The sequencing sample was made of PBMCs. The sequence was obtained from a boy between 2 and 15 years old in good health and CMV-seronegative. CDR3 protein: CASSAGQSTNEKLFF. The CDR3 DNA sequence: TGTGCCAGCAGCGCAGGACAGTCAACTAATGAAAAACTGTTTTTT.